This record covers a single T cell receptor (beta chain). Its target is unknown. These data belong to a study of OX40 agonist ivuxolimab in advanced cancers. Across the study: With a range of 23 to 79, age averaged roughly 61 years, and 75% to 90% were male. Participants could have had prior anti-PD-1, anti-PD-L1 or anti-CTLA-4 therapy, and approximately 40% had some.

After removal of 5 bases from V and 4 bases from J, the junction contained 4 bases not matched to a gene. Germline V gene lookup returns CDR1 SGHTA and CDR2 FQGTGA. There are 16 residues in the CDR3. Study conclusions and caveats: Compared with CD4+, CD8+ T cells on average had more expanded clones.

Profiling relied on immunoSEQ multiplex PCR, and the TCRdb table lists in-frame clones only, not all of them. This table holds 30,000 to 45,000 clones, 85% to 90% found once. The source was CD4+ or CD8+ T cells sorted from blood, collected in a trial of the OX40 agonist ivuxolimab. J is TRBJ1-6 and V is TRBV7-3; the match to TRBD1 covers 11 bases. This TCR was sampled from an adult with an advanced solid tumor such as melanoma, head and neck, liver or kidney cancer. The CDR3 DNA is TGTGCCAGCAGCCTCGGGACAGGGGGGTATAATTCACCCCTCCACTTT. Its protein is CASSLGTGGYNSPLHF.